A single sample is the source of the 5 T cell receptor beta chains below, sequenced in a study of cytomegalovirus exposure and HLA in healthy donors. Primers: 60 Vbeta forward and 13 Jbeta reverse. The method was immunoSEQ multiplex PCR; TCRdb's version includes in-frame clones alone and lacks a portion of them. The sample holds over 150,000 clones, under 85% seen once. Sequenced material: PBMCs. These receptors all stem from a man younger than 30 in good health and CMV-seronegative.

The count of this clone is one. The V gene is TRBV19, the J gene TRBJ1-2; D not resolved. Per the germline V gene, CDR1 is LNHDA and CDR2 is SQIVND (reference sequence). CDR3 size: 14 residues. V dropped 6 bases and J dropped 4 bases, with 15 bases sitting between them. CDR3 region: CASSPAPGSYGYTF. The DNA for the CDR3 is TGTGCCAGTAGCCCAGCCCCGGGGAGCTATGGCTACACCTTC.

The chain employs TRBV4-1 and TRBJ1-5; TRBD1 matches at 7 bases. This CDR3 has 15 residues. Germline CDR1 is MGHRA and CDR2 is YSYEKL. Germline trimming cut 3 bases from V and 5 bases from J; bases unmatched to any gene: 7. CDR3 bases: TGCGCCAGCAGCCAGGCCGACAGGGATTATCAGCCCCAGCATTTT. This codes for CASSQADRDYQPQHF.

The chain links TRBV10-3 to TRBJ1-1; D perhaps matches TRBD1 (5 bases). V lost 7 bases, J lost 4 bases, and 19 bases lay in between. The CDR3 length is 15 residues. CDR1 ENHRY and CDR2 SYGVKD come from the germline V gene. The DNA of the CDR3 is TGTGCCATCACCCTCGGGGGGTTGGGGACCACTGAAGCTTTCTTT. Its translation is CAITLGGLGTTEAFF.

This chain uses TRBV10-2 with TRBJ2-5; 9 positions match TRBD2. This CDR3 comprises 14 residues. Per germline, CDR1 WSHSY and CDR2 SAAADI. V lost 5 bases to trimming and J lost 9 bases; unmatched junction nucleotides: 10. The CDR3 bases are TGCGCCAGCAGTTTAGCGGGGGCCGATTCGCCCCAGTACTTC. This codes for CASSLAGADSPQYF.

This clone was detected a few times. The chain is built from TRBV5-4 and TRBJ1-1, with 9 bases aligning to TRBD1. The CDR3 is 14 residues long. CDR1 and CDR2 (germline): SGHNT, YYREEE (reference sequence). With V trimmed by 4 bases and J by 1 base, 2 bases remained unmatched. CDR3 in amino acids: CASSKGQGNTEAFF. The CDR3, as DNA: TGTGCCAGCAGCAAGGGACAGGGGAACACTGAAGCTTTCTTT. Together with reference TRBV5-4 and TRBJ1-1, the CDR3 gives the full variable domain: ETGVTQSPTHLIKTRGQQVTLRCSSQSGHNTVSWYQQALGQGPQFIFQYYREEENGRGNFPPRFSGLQFPNYSSELNVNALELDDSALYLCASSKGQGNTEAFFGQGTRLTVV.